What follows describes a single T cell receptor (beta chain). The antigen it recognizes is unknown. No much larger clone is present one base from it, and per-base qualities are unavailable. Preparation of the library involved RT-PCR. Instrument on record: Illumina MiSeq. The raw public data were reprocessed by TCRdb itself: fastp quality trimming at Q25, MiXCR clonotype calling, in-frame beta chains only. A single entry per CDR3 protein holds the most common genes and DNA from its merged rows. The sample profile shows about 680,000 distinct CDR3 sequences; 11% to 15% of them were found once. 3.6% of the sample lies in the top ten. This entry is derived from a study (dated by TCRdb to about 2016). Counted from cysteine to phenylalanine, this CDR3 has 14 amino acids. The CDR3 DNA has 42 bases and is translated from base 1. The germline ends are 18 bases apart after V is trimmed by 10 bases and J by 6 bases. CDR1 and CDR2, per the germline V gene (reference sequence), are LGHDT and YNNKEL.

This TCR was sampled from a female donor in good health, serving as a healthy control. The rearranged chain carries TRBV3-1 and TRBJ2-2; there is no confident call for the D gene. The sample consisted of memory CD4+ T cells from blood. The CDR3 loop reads CATASADVAGELFF. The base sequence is TGTGCCACCGCAAGCGCGGACGTAGCCGGGGAGCTGTTTTTT.